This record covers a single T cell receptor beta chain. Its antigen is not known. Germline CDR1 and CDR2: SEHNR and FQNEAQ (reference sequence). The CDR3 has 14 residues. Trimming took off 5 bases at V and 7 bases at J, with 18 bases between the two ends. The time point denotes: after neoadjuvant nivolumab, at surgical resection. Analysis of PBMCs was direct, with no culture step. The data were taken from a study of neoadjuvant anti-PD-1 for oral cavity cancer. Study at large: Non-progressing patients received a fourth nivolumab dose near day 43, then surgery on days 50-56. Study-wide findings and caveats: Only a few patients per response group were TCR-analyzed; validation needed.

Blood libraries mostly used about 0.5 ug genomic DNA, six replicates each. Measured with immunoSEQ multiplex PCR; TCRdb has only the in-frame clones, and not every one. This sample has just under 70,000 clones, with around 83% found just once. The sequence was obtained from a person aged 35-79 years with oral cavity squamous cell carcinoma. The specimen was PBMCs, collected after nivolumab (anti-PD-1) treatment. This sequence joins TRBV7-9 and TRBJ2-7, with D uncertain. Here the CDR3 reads CASSRTVPSREQYF. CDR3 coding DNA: TGTGCCAGCAGCCGGACGGTTCCTTCAAGGGAGCAGTACTTC.